This is a list of T cell receptor beta chains from one sample in a study of T cells of healthy individuals. TCRdb analysed the 5' RACE reads with MiXCR anew, one entry per CDR3 protein. The sample contains more than 85,000 distinct CDR3 sequences, under 20% of which appear only once. These receptors were obtained from a human donor in good health. The CDR3 runs from the conserved cysteine through the conserved F or W.

>TRBJ2-5|TRBV5-1
CASSSQWDGQETQYF
>TRBJ1-1|TRBV7-7
CASSLKVGTEAFF
>TRBJ2-1|TRBV7-2
CASSLVWGRDNEQFF
>TRBJ2-5|TRBV11-2
CASSFHRETQYF
>TRBJ2-2|TRBV5-5
CASSAGTSNTGELFF
>TRBJ2-5|TRBV20-1
CSARNQSPGQATELAQYF
>TRBJ1-3|TRBV12-3/TRBV12-4
CASSRRTGEGNTIYF
>TRBJ2-2|TRBV6-6
CASSYGHPDTGELFF
>TRBJ2-5|TRBV2
CASSLLGTRGETQYF
>TRBJ1-1|TRBV12-3/TRBV12-4
CASTRDRNTEAFF
>TRBJ2-1|TRBV12-5
CASGLAGGPDNEQFF
>TRBJ1-3|TRBV20-1
CSAAPFGGVRGNTIYF
>TRBJ2-3|TRBV4-1
CASSRGGAGATQYF
>TRBJ2-7|TRBV5-1
CASSLLSRHEQYF
>TRBJ2-5|TRBV12-3/TRBV12-4
CASRLTGGETQYF
>TRBJ1-5|TRBV2
CASRRDGDQPQHF
>TRBJ1-4|TRBV28
CASSPPPPGGIEKLFF
>TRBJ2-3|TRBV5-1
CASSLDVGAQYF
>TRBJ2-3|TRBV29-1
CSVGFVWREMTDTQYF
>TRBJ1-3|TRBV6-5
CASSYSPGNTIYF
>TRBJ1-5|TRBV12-3/TRBV12-4
CASSPGQASNQPQHF
>TRBJ2-3|TRBV20-1
CSASSRRDTQYF
>TRBJ2-2|TRBV9
CASSPGGRNTGELFF